The 8 T cell receptor beta chains listed next were all sequenced from one sample in a study of control samples from healthy donors and cancer patients. Here immunoSEQ multiplex PCR was the method, and the copy in TCRdb shows in-frame clones only, minus some. The sample yields tens of thousands of clones, under 90% seen once. Sequencing used blood. All receptors come from a man in his fifties or sixties in good health.

Of note for this clone: Relative to the germline gene, one junction end is altered; a read error may explain this. This rearrangement joins TRBV7-7 to TRBJ2-2; TRBD1 aligns across 9 bases. The CDR3 has 14 amino acids. Germline assignment: CDR1 SSHAT and CDR2 FNYEAQ (reference sequence). The CDR3 protein is CASSRDRAAGELFF. In nucleotides, the CDR3 is TGTGCTAGCAGCCGGGACAGGGCGGCCGGGGAGCTGTTTTTT.

The V and J genes are TRBV11-3 and TRBJ2-3, with D unresolved. Trimming took 8 bases from V and 4 from J, leaving 13 bases between them. Per the germline V gene, CDR1 is SGHNT and CDR2 is YENEEA. The CDR3 loop spans 13 amino acids. CDR3 coding DNA: TGTGCCAGCCAAGGTGATCCAGCAGATACGCAGTATTTT. This gives the protein CASQGDPADTQYF.

About this clone: Germline and junction disagree at one end, which may indicate a read error. The chain recombines TRBV7-7 with TRBJ2-5; 7 bases map to TRBD2. CDR3 size: 15 residues. Germline values: CDR1 SSHAT, CDR2 FNYEAQ (reference sequence). CDR3 amino acids: CASSLGPGEGETQYF. CDR3 nucleotides: TGTGCTAGCAGCTTAGGTCCCGGGGAGGGCGAGACCCAGTACTTC.

The chain combines TRBV5-1 with TRBJ2-3, with D possibly being TRBD1 (6 bases). V lost 0 bases and J 4 bases, leaving 6 bases between the germline ends. CDR1 is SGHRS and CDR2 is YFSETQ in the germline V gene. This CDR3 region has 13 residues. The CDR3 spells CASSLEGADTQYF. CDR3 nucleotides: TGCGCCAGCAGCTTGGAGGGGGCAGATACGCAGTATTTT.

V gene TRBV15 combines with J gene TRBJ2-7; 7 nucleotides line up with TRBD1. The germline V gene has CDR1 LNHNV and CDR2 YYDKDF (reference sequence). This CDR3 contains 14 residues. The J segment lost 2 bases and the V segment lost 5 bases, leaving 6 bases of the junction unmatched. The CDR3 DNA reads as TGTGCCACCAGCGACCGACAGGGTGCCTACGAGCAGTACTTC. It is translated as CATSDRQGAYEQYF.

Written as DNA, the CDR3 is TGCAGTGCTAGAGACGACTACGAGCAGTACTTC. Amino acid sequence: CSARDDYEQYF. This chain connects TRBV20-1 to TRBJ2-7; D remains unclear. The germline CDR1 and CDR2 sequences are DFQATT and SNEGSKA (reference sequence). Trimming shortened V by 0 bases and J by 3 bases, and 3 bases separated the two germline ends. The CDR3 sequence is 11 residues long.

This clone was seen once. The rearrangement uses TRBV11-2 and TRBJ1-2; tentatively, D is TRBD1 (6 bases). Deletions cut 0 bases from V and 3 bases from J, with 11 bases between. Germline-derived CDR1 and CDR2 are SGHAT and FQNNGV. This CDR3 comprises 15 residues. CDR3 sequence: CASSLDSAGDYGYTF. As DNA, the CDR3 is TGTGCCAGCAGCTTAGATTCCGCAGGGGACTATGGCTACACCTTC. Full variable domain (outside the CDR3, taken from reference TRBV11-2 and TRBJ1-2): EAGVAQSPRYKIIEKRQSVAFWCNPISGHATLYWYQQILGQGPKLLIQFQNNGVVDDSQLPKDRFSAERLKGVDSTLKIQPAKLEDSAVYLCASSLDSAGDYGYTFGSGTRLTVV.

The chain couples TRBV30 to TRBJ2-2; tentatively, D is TRBD2 (5 bases). This CDR3 contains 13 residues. Deletions cut 8 bases from V and 6 bases from J, with 16 bases between. Germline CDR1 reads GTSNPN; CDR2 reads SVGIG (reference sequence). The CDR3, as DNA: TGTGCCGGAAATCTCGGAGGTCCCGGGGAGCTGTTTTTT. Translated, it gives CAGNLGGPGELFF.